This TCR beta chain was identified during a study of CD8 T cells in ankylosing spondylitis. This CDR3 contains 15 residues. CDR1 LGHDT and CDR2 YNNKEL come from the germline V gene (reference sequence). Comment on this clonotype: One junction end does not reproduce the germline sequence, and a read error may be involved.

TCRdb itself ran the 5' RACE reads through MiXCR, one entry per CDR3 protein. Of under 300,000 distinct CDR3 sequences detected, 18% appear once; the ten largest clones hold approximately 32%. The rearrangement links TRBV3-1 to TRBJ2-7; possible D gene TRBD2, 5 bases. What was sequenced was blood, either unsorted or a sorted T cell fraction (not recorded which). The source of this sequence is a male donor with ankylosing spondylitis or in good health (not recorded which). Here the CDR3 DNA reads TGTGCCTGCAGCCAGCGGCGCGACGCCAACTACGAGCAGTACTTC. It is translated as CACSQRRDANYEQYF.